These 21 T cell receptor beta chains were sequenced from one sample in a study of Ad26.COV2.S vaccination and SARS-CoV-2 variants. Treatment described: about 20 received Ad26.COV2.S at low or high dose, single or two shots; 5 received placebo; per-sample allocation not given. The samples were gathered on day 63 after the first injection of vaccine or placebo. Libraries were prepared by immunoSEQ multiplex PCR; TCRdb keeps only in-frame clonotypes and omits some of them. The sample shows about 350,000 clones, roughly 91% of them seen only once. The sequencing here drew on peripheral blood, taken in a trial of Ad26.COV2.S vaccine versus placebo. The source of these receptors is a person aged 18 to 65 who received the Ad26.COV2.S COVID-19 vaccine or a placebo.

The rearrangement uses TRBV27 and TRBJ2-1, with 8 bases that match TRBD1. With 5 bases clipped from V and 0 bases from J, the junction kept 6 bases outside the gene matches. Germline loops: CDR1 MNHEY, CDR2 SMNVEV (reference sequence). The CDR3 runs to 16 residues. Here the CDR3 DNA reads TGTGCCAGCAGTACAAGGACAGGGATCTCCTACAATGAGCAGTTCTTC. This translates into CASSTRTGISYNEQFF.

Only a few counts were recorded for this clone. V gene TRBV27 combines with J gene TRBJ2-1, with D perhaps TRBD1 (6 bases). This CDR3 has 14 amino acids. The V end was cut by 5 bases, the J end by 5 bases, with 13 bases between. Germline values: CDR1 MNHEY, CDR2 SMNVEV (reference sequence). CDR3: CASSPSRDNNEQFF. In nucleotides, the CDR3 is TGTGCCAGCAGTCCCTCCCGGGACAACAATGAGCAGTTCTTC.

The J gene is TRBJ2-1, the V gene TRBV7-9; 10 bases are shared with TRBD2. This CDR3 has 15 amino acids. With V trimmed by 1 base and J by 7 bases, 4 bases remained unmatched. Germline CDR1 is SEHNR and CDR2 is FQNEAQ (reference sequence). DNA for the CDR3: TGTGCCAGCAGCTTAGTTAGCGGGAGGTGGAATGAGCAGTTCTTC. Translation: CASSLVSGRWNEQFF.

V gene TRBV7-3 combines with J gene TRBJ2-1; D perhaps matches TRBD2 (5 bases). The CDR3 spans 13 residues. V lost 5 bases to trimming and J lost 9 bases, with 14 bases between them. Per the germline V gene, CDR1 is SGHTA and CDR2 is FQGTGA. CDR3 in DNA: TGTGCCAGCAGCCTAATTAGCGCAACTGAGCAGTTCTTC. It translates to CASSLISATEQFF.

This clone was seen a handful of times. The chain carries TRBV6-5 and TRBJ1-1; perhaps TRBD1 as D (5 bases). The CDR3 is made up of 15 amino acids. Trimming removed 6 bases at V and 4 bases at J, with 18 bases between. Germline V lookup: CDR1 MNHEY, CDR2 SVGAGI. CDR3 protein: CASSLSGGASTEAFF. Here the CDR3 DNA reads TGTGCCAGCAGCCTAAGCGGGGGTGCGAGCACTGAAGCTTTCTTT.

The V and J genes are TRBV27 and TRBJ1-1, with 7 bases matching TRBD1. V was clipped by 5 bases and J by 0 bases; unmatched bases: 3. CDR1 and CDR2 (germline): MNHEY, SMNVEV (reference sequence). CDR3 length: 14 amino acids. CDR3 in amino acids: CASSEDRVNTEAFF. The DNA for the CDR3 is TGTGCCAGCAGTGAAGACAGGGTGAACACTGAAGCTTTCTTT.

This clone was recorded once. The V gene is TRBV12-5, the J gene TRBJ2-3, with no clear D. The CDR3 has 11 amino acids. Per germline, CDR1 LGHNT and CDR2 FRNRAP. Trimming removed 2 bases from V and 5 bases from J, with 2 bases in between. The chain's CDR3 is CASGLLDTQYF. Written as DNA, the CDR3 is TGTGCTAGTGGTTTGCTAGATACGCAGTATTTT.

This chain links TRBV10-3 with TRBJ1-1; 9 nucleotides match TRBD1. Germline CDR1 ENHRY, CDR2 SYGVKD. The CDR3 extends over 14 amino acids. V gave up 8 bases and J gave up 5 bases; unmatched junction bases: 9. The CDR3 nucleotides are TGTGCCATCGGCGAACAGGGGGCTCGGACTGAAGCTTTCTTT. Its protein is CAIGEQGARTEAFF.

Written as DNA, the CDR3 is TGTGCCAGCAGCCGTCTGAGGGAACAGCCCCAGCATTTT. Translating it yields CASSRLREQPQHF. This sequence joins TRBV6-5 and TRBJ1-5, with D hard to call. The CDR3 has 13 amino acids. V lost 6 bases to trimming and J lost 7 bases, with 13 bases between them. Germline assignment: CDR1 MNHEY and CDR2 SVGAGI.

The gene calls are TRBV27 and TRBJ2-7; no firm D call. V was clipped by 3 bases and J by 4 bases, with 13 bases between them. The CDR3 consists of 14 residues. CDR1 and CDR2 (germline): MNHEY, SMNVEV (reference sequence). The CDR3 coding sequence is TGTGCCAGCAGTTTTTCCCCGCGTCAGTACGAGCAGTACTTC. It yields the protein CASSFSPRQYEQYF.

The chain recombines TRBV14 with TRBJ2-3; TRBD2 matches at 9 bases. This CDR3 spans 13 amino acids. V was pared by 7 bases and J by 6 bases, with 5 bases of the junction left unmatched. From germline, CDR1 is SGHDN and CDR2 FVKESK. CDR3 region: CASKRTSVDTQYF. CDR3 coding DNA: TGTGCCAGCAAACGGACTAGCGTTGATACGCAGTATTTT.

The chain recombines TRBV7-9 with TRBJ2-1; 7 bases are a match to TRBD2. The CDR3 contains 14 residues. Trimming removed 0 bases from V and 8 bases from J; junction bases left unmatched: 4. The germline V gene encodes CDR1 SEHNR and CDR2 FQNEAQ (reference sequence). CDR3 amino acids: CASSLAGGIDEQFF. The CDR3 DNA is TGTGCCAGCAGCTTAGCGGGAGGGATCGATGAGCAGTTCTTC.

The rearrangement joins TRBV7-9 to TRBJ2-2; possibly TRBD2 for D (6 bases). Germline-derived CDR1 and CDR2 are SEHNR and FQNEAQ (reference sequence). The CDR3 contains 16 residues. Trimming removed 5 bases from V and 2 bases from J, with 15 bases in between. The CDR3 here is CASSPSDGGNTGELFF. For the CDR3, the DNA is TGTGCCAGCAGCCCAAGCGACGGGGGTAACACCGGGGAGCTGTTTTTT.

This sequence joins TRBV9 and TRBJ1-6; D might be TRBD1 (5 bases). Deletions cut 3 bases from V and 8 bases from J, with 15 bases between. The CDR3 totals 15 residues. Germline V gene sequence: CDR1 SGDLS, CDR2 YYNGEE. The CDR3 sequence: CASSDPGTVDSPLHF. For the CDR3, the DNA is TGTGCCAGCAGCGACCCCGGGACCGTCGATTCACCCCTCCACTTT.

This chain uses TRBV5-1 with TRBJ1-3; perhaps TRBD1 as D (5 bases). The CDR3 runs to 15 residues. Germline-derived CDR1 and CDR2 are SGHRS and YFSETQ. V was clipped by 4 bases and J by 4 bases, with 15 bases between them. This CDR3 reads CASSQGRGEGNTIYF. In nucleotides, the CDR3 is TGCGCCAGCAGCCAAGGAAGGGGCGAAGGAAACACCATATATTTT.

This clone has just one count. The rearrangement uses TRBV1 and TRBJ1-6; TRBD1 is the table's D call, not checked against the DNA. TRBV1 is listed as a pseudogene. The CDR3 is made up of 16 amino acids. The CDR3 sequence: CTSSQEGQGDNSPLHF. CDR3 bases: TGCACCAGCAGCCAGGAGGGACAGGGGGATAATTCACCCCTCCACTTT.

This chain connects TRBV5-1 to TRBJ2-2, with 7 bases matching TRBD1. The CDR3 loop spans 14 amino acids. With V trimmed by 4 bases and J by 4 bases, 4 bases remained unmatched. Germline assignment: CDR1 SGHRS and CDR2 YFSETQ. The CDR3 here is CASSPGTVTGELFF. The CDR3 bases are TGCGCCAGCAGCCCCGGGACAGTCACCGGGGAGCTGTTTTTT.

V is TRBV7-9 and J is TRBJ1-1; D unclear. Trimming took 2 bases from V and 1 from J, leaving 5 bases between them. This CDR3 has 13 residues. Germline V CDR1 and CDR2: SEHNR, FQNEAQ (reference sequence). Written as DNA, the CDR3 is TGTGCCAGCAGCTTATTACAGAACACTGAAGCTTTCTTT. This codes for CASSLLQNTEAFF.

The J gene is TRBJ2-2, the V gene TRBV6-5, with D possibly being TRBD2 (7 bases). The CDR3 has 15 residues. Trimming stripped 6 bases from V and 4 bases from J, with 15 bases between. Germline CDR1 is MNHEY and CDR2 is SVGAGI. This CDR3 is CASRSNREGTGELFF. The CDR3 DNA reads as TGTGCCAGCAGGTCCAACAGGGAGGGCACCGGGGAGCTGTTTTTT.

V and J are TRBV12-2 and TRBJ2-6. TRBV12-2 is marked as a pseudogene. The CDR3 loop spans 16 amino acids. CDR3 nucleotide sequence: TGTGCAAGTCGCTTAGCGGGGTGGGACGGGGCCAACGTCCTGACTTTC. Its translation is CASRLAGWDGANVLTF.

The chain is built from TRBV19 and TRBJ2-7, with 11 positions matching TRBD2. CDR3 length: 15 amino acids. CDR1 and CDR2 (germline): LNHDA, SQIVND (reference sequence). The ends lost 6 bases at V and 5 bases at J; junction bases unmatched: 9. DNA of the CDR3: TGTGCCAGTAGGATAACTAGCGGGAGTCCCAACGAGCAGTACTTC. Its translation is CASRITSGSPNEQYF.